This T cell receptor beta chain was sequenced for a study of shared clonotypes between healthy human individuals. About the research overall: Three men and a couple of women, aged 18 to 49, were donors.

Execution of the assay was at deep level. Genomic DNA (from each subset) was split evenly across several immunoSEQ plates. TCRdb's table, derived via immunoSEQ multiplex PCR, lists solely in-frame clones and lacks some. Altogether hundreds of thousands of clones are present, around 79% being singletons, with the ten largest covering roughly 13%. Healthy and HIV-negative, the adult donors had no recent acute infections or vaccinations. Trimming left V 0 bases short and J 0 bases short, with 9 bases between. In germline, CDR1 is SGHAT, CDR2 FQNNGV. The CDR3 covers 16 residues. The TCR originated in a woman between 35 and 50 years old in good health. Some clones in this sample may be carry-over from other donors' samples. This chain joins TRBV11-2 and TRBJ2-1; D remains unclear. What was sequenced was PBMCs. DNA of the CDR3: TGTGCCAGCAGCTTAGATGTCTCAAGCTCCTACAATGAGCAGTTCTTC. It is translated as CASSLDVSSSYNEQFF.